These 21 T cell receptor beta chains share one sample of origin, sequenced in a study of shared clonotypes between healthy human individuals. Data came from immunoSEQ multiplex PCR; TCRdb stores just in-frame clones and leaves some out. Of 2 million to 2.5 million clones listed, roughly 96% are singletons. Sequencing was performed on naive CD4+ T cells sorted from blood. Regarding subset: CD45RA+ positively selected. These receptors were collected from a man aged 18 to 30 in good health.

This chain uses TRBV10-3 with TRBJ2-1, with a possible D match to TRBD2 (6 bases). Per germline, CDR1 ENHRY and CDR2 SYGVKD. V gave up 7 bases and J gave up 5 bases, with 15 bases separating them. The CDR3 consists of 14 residues. The CDR3 nucleotides are TGTGCCATCAATGGCCGGGAGAGTAACAATGAGCAGTTCTTC. Its protein is CAINGRESNNEQFF.

With respect to this clone: The same CDR3 is also encoded by other DNA sequences in this sample. The chain is built from TRBV5-4 and TRBJ2-3, with 12 positions matching TRBD2. V gave up 4 bases and J gave up 0 bases; unmatched junction bases: 3. The CDR3 is 16 residues long. Germline V gene sequence: CDR1 SGHNT, CDR2 YYREEE (reference sequence). Here the CDR3 reads CASSLGLAGSTDTQYF. CDR3 in DNA: TGTGCCAGCAGCCTGGGACTAGCGGGCAGCACAGATACGCAGTATTTT.

The V gene is TRBV10-3, the J gene TRBJ1-5, with TRBD1 identical over 8 bases. Germline lookup yields CDR1 ENHRY and CDR2 SYGVKD. J was trimmed by 4 bases and V by 5 bases; bases with no gene match: 4. The length of the CDR3 is 14 residues. CDR3 nucleotides: TGTGCCATCAGTCGGGACAGGTCAAATCAGCCCCAGCATTTT. Protein product: CAISRDRSNQPQHF.

This clone was detected only once. The V gene is TRBV4-1, the J gene TRBJ2-7; maybe TRBD1 (6 bases). V lost 2 bases and J 2 bases, leaving 10 bases between the germline ends. Germline CDR1 is MGHRA and CDR2 is YSYEKL. The CDR3 contains 14 residues. Here the CDR3 DNA reads TGCGCCAGCAGCCAACTACAGGGACCCTACGAGCAGTACTTC. Residues: CASSQLQGPYEQYF.

This sequence joins TRBV28 and TRBJ1-5; the D gene is possibly TRBD1 (5 bases). CDR1 and CDR2 from the germline V gene are MDHEN and SYDVKM. The CDR3 consists of 12 residues. V was cut by 8 bases and J by 7 bases, with 12 bases left in between. The CDR3 is CASGGRIQPQHF. The CDR3 DNA reads as TGTGCCAGCGGGGGACGGATCCAGCCCCAGCATTTT.

The V gene is TRBV4-3, the J gene TRBJ2-7; 10 nucleotides line up with TRBD2. Germline CDR1 is LGHNA and CDR2 is YSLEER. The CDR3 contains 16 residues. V trimming: 1 base; J trimming: 0 bases; junction bases outside the gene matches: 3. The CDR3 is CASSQGSSGSSYEQYF. The DNA of the CDR3 is TGCGCCAGCAGCCAAGGATCTAGCGGGAGCTCCTACGAGCAGTACTTC.

The chain has TRBV5-1 and TRBJ2-3; 13 bases map to TRBD2. The ends lost 4 bases at V and 5 bases at J; junction bases unmatched: 10. Germline lookup yields CDR1 SGHRS and CDR2 YFSETQ. There are 17 residues in the CDR3. DNA for the CDR3: TGCGCCAGCAGCCCGATGACTAGCGGGGGGCCGGGAGATACGCAGTATTTT. It encodes CASSPMTSGGPGDTQYF.

V usage is TRBV10-3 and J usage is TRBJ1-6; the match to TRBD1 covers 12 bases. Unmatched junction bases numbered 4, after V lost 8 bases and J lost 8 bases. The CDR3 totals 14 residues. Germline CDR1 reads ENHRY; CDR2 reads SYGVKD. In DNA, the CDR3 is TGTGCCATCGGGGGACAGGGGGCGGATTCACCCCTCCACTTT. Translation gives CAIGGQGADSPLHF.

The chain employs TRBV6-1 and TRBJ2-7, with D tentatively TRBD2 (5 bases). V lost 6 bases and J 2 bases, leaving 17 bases between the germline ends. Germline lookup yields CDR1 MNHNS and CDR2 SASEGT. This CDR3 spans 15 amino acids. The chain's CDR3 is CASSGPGKVTYEQYF. Here the CDR3 DNA reads TGTGCCAGCAGCGGCCCGGGAAAAGTAACCTACGAGCAGTACTTC.

The chain carries TRBV18 and TRBJ2-3; 10 nucleotides agree with TRBD2. V lost 3 bases and J lost 2; bases outside the gene matches: 8. The CDR3 loop spans 17 amino acids. Germline CDR1 KGHSH, CDR2 LQKENI. CDR3 sequence (DNA): TGTGCCAGCTCACCCCTTCGGACTAGCGGTACCACAGATACGCAGTATTTT. This gives the protein CASSPLRTSGTTDTQYF.

The CDR3 bases are TGTGCCAGCAGTTTATCGGAGGGGGTGAATTCACCCCTCCACTTT. Protein: CASSLSEGVNSPLHF. The rearrangement joins TRBV27 to TRBJ1-6, with a tentative D call TRBD1 (6 bases). This CDR3 region has 15 residues. V lost 0 bases and J 7 bases, leaving 10 bases between the germline ends. The germline CDR1 and CDR2 sequences are MNHEY and SMNVEV (reference sequence).

The V call is TRBV30, the J call TRBJ2-1; D is unresolved. V was pared by 0 bases and J by 9 bases, with 12 bases between. The CDR3 length is 13 residues. CDR1 and CDR2 from the germline V gene are GTSNPN and SVGIG (reference sequence). CDR3 sequence reads: CAWSVSPTGEQFF. The CDR3 nucleotides are TGTGCCTGGAGTGTAAGTCCGACGGGTGAGCAGTTCTTC. Full variable domain (missing parts from reference TRBV30 and TRBJ2-1): SQTIHQWPATLVQPVGSPLSLECTVEGTSNPNLYWYRQAAGRGLQLLFYSVGIGQISSEVPQNLSASRPQDRQFILSSKKLLLSDSGFYLCAWSVSPTGEQFFGPGTRLTVL.

The chain joins TRBV14 to TRBJ1-1; 8 bases fit TRBD1. Unmatched junction bases numbered 10, after V lost 4 bases and J lost 3 bases. The CDR3 has 16 residues. In germline, CDR1 is SGHDN, CDR2 FVKESK. The CDR3 is CASSPWTGRSDTEAFF. DNA of the CDR3: TGTGCCAGCAGCCCCTGGACAGGGCGAAGTGACACTGAAGCTTTCTTT.

The rearrangement links TRBV4-1 to TRBJ2-2, with 9 bases lining up with TRBD2. Per the germline V gene, CDR1 is MGHRA and CDR2 is YSYEKL. The CDR3 sequence is 16 residues long. The V and J ends lost 0 bases and 5 bases, in that order; junction bases with no gene match: 4. The CDR3 region has the DNA TGCGCCAGCAGCCAAGATTGGCGGGGGGGAACCGGGGAGCTGTTTTTT. Translated, it gives CASSQDWRGGTGELFF.

On this clone: This same CDR3 is encoded by further DNA sequences in the sample. The chain links TRBV29-1 to TRBJ1-3; D is ambiguous. In germline, CDR1 is SQVTM, CDR2 ANQGSEA. Deletions cut 1 base from V and 4 bases from J, with 2 bases between. This CDR3 region has 11 residues. CDR3 DNA: TGCAGCGTTGAAGCCGGAAACACCATATATTTT. Translating it yields CSVEAGNTIYF.

The rearrangement links TRBV28 to TRBJ1-2, with no clear D. This CDR3 is 17 amino acids long. Deletions cut 3 bases from V and 3 bases from J, with 20 bases between. Germline CDR1 MDHEN, CDR2 SYDVKM. In DNA form, the CDR3 reads TGTGCCAGCAGTTTTCACTCGGACGGGAGGTCTGACTATGGCTACACCTTC. Translating it yields CASSFHSDGRSDYGYTF.

The chain recombines TRBV18 with TRBJ2-7, with D perhaps matching TRBD1 (7 bases). The V gene's germline CDR1 is KGHSH and CDR2 LQKENI. Trimming cost V 2 bases and J 2 bases, with 13 bases left between them. The CDR3 runs to 15 residues. CDR3 nucleotide sequence: TGTGCCAGCTCACCAAGACAGGGAGGTACCTACGAGCAGTACTTC. This codes for CASSPRQGGTYEQYF. Full variable domain (rest looked up from reference TRBV18 and TRBJ2-7): NAGVMQNPRHLVRRRGQEARLRCSPMKGHSHVYWYRQLPEEGLKFMVYLQKENIIDESGMPKERFSAEFPKEGPSILRIQQVVRGDSAAYFCASSPRQGGTYEQYFGPGTRLTVT.

The chain is built from TRBV5-1 and TRBJ2-5; D is uncertain. Near its end, the DNA agrees better with TRBJ2-7, so the J call may be wrong. The CDR3 runs to 13 residues. Germline V gene data show CDR1 as SGHRS and CDR2 as YFSETQ. The CDR3 nucleotides read TGCGCCAGCAGCCTTGACACTACCTACGAGCAGTACTTC. Amino acids: CASSLDTTYEQYF.

The V gene is TRBV2, the J gene TRBJ2-3; D is tentatively TRBD1 or TRBD2 (5 bases each). V was cut by 7 bases and J by 2 bases, with 16 bases left in between. CDR3 length equals 15 residues. The germline V gene encodes CDR1 SNHLY and CDR2 FYNNEI. This CDR3 reads CASKPGPPFTDTQYF. CDR3 DNA: TGTGCCAGCAAACCGGGACCTCCTTTCACAGATACGCAGTATTTT.

The table lists this clone with a count of one. This specimen includes other DNA sequences encoding the same CDR3. The genes are TRBV5-1 and TRBJ2-7, with D uncertain. V was cut by 3 bases and J by 2 bases, with 9 bases left in between. The CDR3 sequence is 13 residues long. Germline V gene lookup returns CDR1 SGHRS and CDR2 YFSETQ. For the CDR3, the DNA is TGCGCCAGCAGCTCGACCGTTACCTACGAGCAGTACTTC. This translates into CASSSTVTYEQYF.

In DNA, the CDR3 is TGTGCCACTGGGGGGGCGGGTTTAAGCAATCAGCCCCAGCATTTT. It encodes CATGGAGLSNQPQHF. The J gene is TRBJ1-5, the V gene TRBV19, with D maybe TRBD1 (6 bases). This CDR3 comprises 15 residues. The germline CDR1 and CDR2 sequences are LNHDA and SQIVND (reference sequence). Trimming removed 10 bases from V and 1 base from J, with 17 bases in between.